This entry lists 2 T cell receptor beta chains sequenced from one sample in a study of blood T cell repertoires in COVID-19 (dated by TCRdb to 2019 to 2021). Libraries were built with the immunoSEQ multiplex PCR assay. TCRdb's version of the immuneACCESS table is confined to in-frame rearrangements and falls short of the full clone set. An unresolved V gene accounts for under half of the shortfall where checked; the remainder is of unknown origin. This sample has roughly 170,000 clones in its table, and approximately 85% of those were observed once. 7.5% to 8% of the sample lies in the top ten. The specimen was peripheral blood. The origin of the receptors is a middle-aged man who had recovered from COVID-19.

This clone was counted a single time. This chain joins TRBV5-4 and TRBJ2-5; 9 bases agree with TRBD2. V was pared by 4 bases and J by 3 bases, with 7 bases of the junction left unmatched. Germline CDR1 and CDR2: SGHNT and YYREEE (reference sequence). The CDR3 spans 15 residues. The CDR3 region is CASSRGRGGEETQYF. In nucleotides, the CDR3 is TGTGCCAGCAGCAGAGGTCGCGGGGGGGAAGAGACCCAGTACTTC.

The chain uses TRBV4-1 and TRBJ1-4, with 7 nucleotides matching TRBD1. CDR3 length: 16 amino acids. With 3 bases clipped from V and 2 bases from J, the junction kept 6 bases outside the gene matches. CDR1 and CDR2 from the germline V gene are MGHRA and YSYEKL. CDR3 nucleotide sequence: TGCGCCAGCAGCCAGACCGGACAGGCGACTAATGAAAAACTGTTTTTT. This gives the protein CASSQTGQATNEKLFF.